This T cell receptor beta chain was sequenced in a study of control samples from healthy donors and cancer patients. TCRdb keeps only in-frame clones here, not all; method: immunoSEQ multiplex PCR. The repertoire holds some 120,000 clones, 93% seen once, with 2% to 3% in the top ten. Germline CDR1 and CDR2: MNHEY and SVGEGT. The CDR3 is 18 residues long. Trimming at V came to 2 bases and at J to 5 bases, leaving 12 bases not matched to a gene. V gene TRBV6-2 or TRBV6-3 combines with J gene TRBJ2-1, with TRBD2 identical over 10 bases. The sequenced sample was blood. The source of this sequence is a man between 25 and 39 years old in good health. CDR3: CASSYPSGGALADNEQFF. The CDR3 DNA follows: TGTGCCAGCAGTTACCCAAGCGGGGGGGCTTTAGCGGACAATGAGCAGTTCTTC.